This TCR beta chain was recorded in a study of beta chain features in type 1 diabetes. Comment on this clone: Its antigen is unidentified.

Overall study findings and caveats: A moderate, significant TCRB CDR3 shortening appeared in type 1 diabetes across four CD4+ subsets. The study found fewer insertions and more deletions at VDJ junctions in type 1 diabetes patients.

With 6 bases clipped from V and 2 bases from J, the junction kept 6 bases outside the gene matches. Germline CDR1 and CDR2: SQVTM and ANQGSEA. This CDR3 is 13 amino acids long. Expressed TCRB transcripts were sequenced because the entire RNA isolate underwent reverse transcription. Some clones are missing from TCRdb's copy, which holds only in-frame ones; the method was immunoSEQ multiplex PCR. The sample contains about 15,000 clones, around 63% of which appear only once. Sequencing input: Tregs from blood. This clonotype originated in a man aged 25-45 years with type 1 diabetes. V is TRBV29-1 and J is TRBJ1-2, with TRBD1 matching 7 bases. CDR3 protein: CSVRDSMNYGYTF. CDR3 coding DNA: TGCAGCGTGAGGGACAGTATGAACTATGGCTACACCTTC.